This T cell receptor (beta chain) was captured in a study of cytomegalovirus exposure and HLA in healthy donors. The study's findings and limits: The authors excluded some V segments, including TRBV6-2 and TRBV6-3, as indistinguishable. HLA-A and HLA-B allele assignments for most subjects were reportedly predicted accurately using TCR beta sequences. TCR beta chains numbering some 160 were designated cytomegalovirus-associated. CMV serostatus was the only immune exposure information that was available.

Germline V gene data show CDR1 as MRHNA and CDR2 as SNTAGT. This CDR3 contains 19 residues. The V gene end was trimmed by 4 bases and the J gene end by 1 base; junction bases not matched to a gene: 15. The PCR contained 60 Vbeta and 13 Jbeta primers. Profiling relied on immunoSEQ multiplex PCR, and the TCRdb table lists in-frame clones only, not all of them. In the table there are around 91,000 clones, 64% of which are singletons. Regarding this clone: Its antigen is not known.

This chain links TRBV6-4 with TRBJ2-3, with 9 nucleotides matching TRBD2. The sequenced sample was PBMCs. The TCR was taken from a man between 60 and 75 years old in good health and CMV-seronegative. CDR3 nucleotides: TGTGCCAGCAGTGTCGCGGCTTTCGATCGACTAGCGGGCACAGATACGCAGTATTTT. Encoded protein: CASSVAAFDRLAGTDTQYF.